The 30 T cell receptor beta chains given below trace back to one sample, sequenced in a study of T cell responses to AZD1222 COVID-19 vaccine. Sequencing was performed with immunoSEQ multiplex PCR; in TCRdb, only in-frame clones are kept and a portion is missing. The table includes under 150,000 clones, 89% detected once. The specimen was peripheral blood, collected 28 days after the second AZD1222 dose. The receptors here all came from an adult who received the AZD1222 COVID-19 vaccine.

The rearrangement uses TRBV4-1 and TRBJ2-7; 9 bases align to TRBD1. V was clipped by 0 bases and J by 2 bases; unmatched bases: 5. The V gene's germline CDR1 is MGHRA and CDR2 YSYEKL. The CDR3 contains 16 residues. In DNA form, the CDR3 reads TGCGCCAGCAGCCAAGAACCGGGACAGGGAACCTACGAGCAGTACTTC. Its protein product is CASSQEPGQGTYEQYF.

The rearrangement uses TRBV30 and TRBJ1-2, with D possibly TRBD1 on 5 matching bases. This CDR3 is 14 amino acids long. Trimming pared 3 bases from V and 5 bases from J, leaving 16 bases between. Looked up from germline, CDR1 is GTSNPN and CDR2 is SVGIG (reference sequence). CDR3 sequence: CAWSTEGRAYGYTF. The CDR3, as DNA: TGTGCCTGGAGCACGGAGGGACGGGCGTATGGCTACACCTTC.

The V and J genes are TRBV10-3 and TRBJ2-7, with D uncertain. CDR1 is ENHRY, CDR2 SYGVKD, per germline. The ends were cut back, 4 bases at V and 1 base at J, with 11 bases in the middle. This CDR3 is built from 14 residues. The CDR3 reads CAISASTYSYEQYF. The CDR3 DNA sequence: TGTGCCATCAGTGCTTCGACTTATTCCTACGAGCAGTACTTC.

The chain uses TRBV18 and TRBJ2-2, with 9 bases lining up with TRBD2. Germline loops: CDR1 KGHSH, CDR2 LQKENI. With 0 bases clipped from V and 6 bases from J, the junction kept 5 bases outside the gene matches. The CDR3 covers 16 residues. As DNA, the CDR3 is TGTGCCAGCTCACCACCGGCTAGCGGGATTGCCGGGGAGCTGTTTTTT. It specifies CASSPPASGIAGELFF.

The chain links TRBV15 to TRBJ2-1, with a weak D call TRBD1 (5 bases). CDR1 is LNHNV, CDR2 YYDKDF, per germline (reference sequence). Trimming left V 4 bases short and J 6 bases short, with 28 bases between. The CDR3 runs to 19 residues. CDR3 loop: CATSTGHGRSGVTINEQFF. DNA of the CDR3: TGTGCCACCAGCACAGGGCACGGGCGGTCAGGTGTTACCATCAATGAGCAGTTCTTC.

The count of this clone is one. The rearrangement uses TRBV2 and TRBJ2-1; TRBD2 aligns across 10 bases. The germline CDR1 and CDR2 sequences are SNHLY and FYNNEI. The CDR3 totals 14 residues. V lost 8 bases, J lost 4 bases, and 5 bases stayed unmatched. CDR3 residues: CASSGLAVYNEQFF. As DNA, the CDR3 is TGTGCCAGCTCAGGACTAGCGGTATACAATGAGCAGTTCTTC.

V gene TRBV5-1 combines with J gene TRBJ1-1, with D possibly TRBD1 on 5 matching bases. V was trimmed by 2 bases and J by 0 bases, leaving 11 bases between them. The germline gives CDR1 SGHRS, CDR2 YFSETQ. The CDR3 loop spans 15 amino acids. The CDR3 reads CASSFSGTMNTEAFF. CDR3 coding DNA: TGCGCCAGCAGCTTCTCAGGGACTATGAACACTGAAGCTTTCTTT.

V is TRBV6-2 or TRBV6-3 and J is TRBJ1-2; D remains unclear. V lost 5 bases and J 7 bases, leaving 8 bases between the germline ends. The CDR3 consists of 11 residues. Germline loops: CDR1 MNHEY, CDR2 SVGEGT. DNA for the CDR3: TGTGCCAGCAGTCCCCGCGGTGGCTACACCTTC. Translation: CASSPRGGYTF.

There are a few counts of this clone. The chain uses TRBV2 and TRBJ2-7; 7 nucleotides line up with TRBD1. The CDR3 is 14 residues long. Germline V gene sequence: CDR1 SNHLY, CDR2 FYNNEI. Trimming took 6 bases from V and 1 from J; bases not matched to a gene: 6. Here the CDR3 reads CASRETGTSYEQYF. CDR3 DNA: TGTGCCAGCAGGGAGACAGGGACGTCCTACGAGCAGTACTTC. The full variable domain, rest sourced from reference TRBV2 and TRBJ2-7, is EPEVTQTPSHQVTQMGQEVILRCVPISNHLYFYWYRQILGQKVEFLVSFYNNEISEKSEIFDDQFSVERPDGSNFTLKIRSTKLEDSAMYFCASRETGTSYEQYFGPGTRLTVT.

The gene calls are TRBV20-1 and TRBJ1-2, with D unresolved. The CDR3 runs to 11 residues. Trimming cost V 3 bases and J 8 bases, with 10 bases left between them. Per the germline V gene, CDR1 is DFQATT and CDR2 is SNEGSKA (reference sequence). CDR3: CSARDTGGYTF. In DNA, the CDR3 is TGCAGTGCTAGGGATACTGGGGGCTACACCTTC.

This chain uses TRBV11-2 with TRBJ2-1, with 9 nucleotides matching TRBD2. Per the germline V gene, CDR1 is SGHAT and CDR2 is FQNNGV. Trimming removed 3 bases from V and 8 bases from J; junction bases left unmatched: 8. The CDR3 sequence is 15 residues long. For the CDR3, the DNA is TGTGCCAGCAGCTTCGGCGGGACTAGCTTCGATGAGCAGTTCTTC. This gives the protein CASSFGGTSFDEQFF.

The chain combines TRBV6-5 with TRBJ1-6, with D tentatively TRBD1 (5 bases). This CDR3 is 15 amino acids long. Trimming took off 0 bases at V and 5 bases at J, with 8 bases between the two ends. Per the germline V gene, CDR1 is MNHEY and CDR2 is SVGAGI. The CDR3 loop reads CASSYSAGNNSPLHF. The DNA for the CDR3 is TGTGCCAGCAGTTACTCAGCAGGGAATAATTCACCCCTCCACTTT.

The CDR3 reads CASSPGPGQVDEKLFF. The CDR3 nucleotides read TGTGCCAGCAGCCCAGGACCGGGACAGGTGGACGAAAAACTGTTTTTT. The chain couples TRBV7-9 to TRBJ1-4; 8 nucleotides line up with TRBD1. V lost 5 bases, J lost 8 bases, and 13 bases stayed unmatched. The CDR3 has 16 amino acids. From germline, CDR1 is SEHNR and CDR2 FQNEAQ (reference sequence).

The rearrangement uses TRBV11-2 and TRBJ1-1; the D is unclear. V shed 8 bases and J shed 1 base, with 17 bases lying between them. CDR1 is SGHAT and CDR2 is FQNNGV in the germline V gene. CDR3 size: 15 residues. The CDR3 here is CASGRSSGGNTEAFF. Written as DNA, the CDR3 is TGTGCCAGCGGACGCAGCAGTGGAGGGAACACTGAAGCTTTCTTT.

This chain links TRBV4-1 with TRBJ1-2; D perhaps matches TRBD1 (5 bases). CDR3 size: 15 residues. V lost 2 bases, J lost 7 bases, and 17 bases lay in between. Germline CDR1 reads MGHRA; CDR2 reads YSYEKL. CDR3 residues: CASSQLSGRASGYTF. CDR3 sequence (DNA): TGCGCCAGCAGCCAACTGAGCGGCAGGGCTTCTGGCTACACCTTC.

The V call is TRBV3-1 (or the pseudogene TRBV3-2), the J call TRBJ1-2; D uncertain. The CDR3 has 18 amino acids. The germline V and J ends were trimmed by 0 bases and 4 bases, with 21 bases remaining between them. Per germline, CDR1 LGHDT and CDR2 YNNKEL (reference sequence). CDR3 protein: CASSQDTFAGGGPYGYTF. CDR3 nucleotide sequence: TGTGCCAGCAGCCAAGACACGTTCGCGGGTGGAGGGCCCTATGGCTACACCTTC.

The rearrangement joins TRBV19 to TRBJ1-5, with D possibly being TRBD1 (6 bases). The ends were cut back, 4 bases at V and 6 bases at J, with 10 bases in the middle. The CDR3 is 13 residues long. Germline loops: CDR1 LNHDA, CDR2 SQIVND (reference sequence). CDR3 in amino acids: CASSSPGAQPQHF. CDR3 sequence (DNA): TGTGCCAGTAGTAGCCCGGGGGCTCAGCCCCAGCATTTT. Full variable domain (missing parts from reference TRBV19 and TRBJ1-5): DGGITQSPKYLFRKEGQNVTLSCEQNLNHDAMYWYRQDPGQGLRLIYYSQIVNDFQKGDIAEGYSVSREKKESFPLTVTSAQKNPTAFYLCASSSPGAQPQHFGDGTRLSIL.

The CDR3 DNA sequence: TGTGCCAGCAGCGAGACCCGGGGGCAATACTTC. As protein: CASSETRGQYF. The gene calls are TRBV28 and TRBJ2-7; D may match TRBD1 or TRBD2 (6 bases each). Germline loops: CDR1 MDHEN, CDR2 SYDVKM. The CDR3 sequence is 11 residues long. Deletions cut 6 bases from V and 13 bases from J, with 16 bases between.

V is TRBV12-2 and J is TRBJ1-3; whether TRBD1, the table's D call, matches the DNA was not checked. TRBV12-2 is reported as a pseudogene. The CDR3 contains 20 residues. The CDR3 reads CASRLAGRKCSLGSGNTIYF. CDR3 nucleotides: TGTGCAAGTCGCTTAGCGGGGCGAAAATGCTCTTTGGGCTCTGGAAACACCATATATTTT.

J is TRBJ2-1 and V is TRBV28, with 10 bases aligning to TRBD2. From germline, CDR1 is MDHEN and CDR2 SYDVKM. V lost 2 bases and J lost 7; bases outside the gene matches: 5. This CDR3 has 15 amino acids. CDR3 region: CASSLGLAGVNEQFF. DNA for the CDR3: TGTGCCAGCAGTTTAGGTCTAGCGGGGGTAAATGAGCAGTTCTTC. The whole variable domain, filled in from reference TRBV28 and TRBJ2-1, reads DVKVTQSSRYLVKRTGEKVFLECVQDMDHENMFWYRQDPGLGLRLIYFSYDVKMKEKGDIPEGYSVSREKKERFSLILESASTNQTSMYLCASSLGLAGVNEQFFGPGTRLTVL.

There are a few counts of this clone. The rearrangement uses TRBV7-2 and TRBJ2-7; no definite D call. The germline V and J ends were trimmed by 2 bases and 4 bases, with 9 bases remaining between them. The CDR3 covers 13 residues. Germline V gene data show CDR1 as SGHTA and CDR2 as FQGNSA. The CDR3 DNA reads as TGTGCCAGCAGCTTACCCAACCGATACGAGCAGTACTTC. Translated, it gives CASSLPNRYEQYF.

The chain combines TRBV2 with TRBJ1-2; 8 bases are shared with TRBD1. V lost 5 bases to trimming and J lost 8 bases; unmatched junction nucleotides: 4. This CDR3 is 12 amino acids long. Germline V CDR1 and CDR2: SNHLY, FYNNEI. The CDR3 spells CASSRTGKGYTF. The CDR3 coding sequence is TGTGCCAGCAGTCGGACAGGGAAAGGCTACACCTTC.

The J gene is TRBJ2-1, the V gene TRBV18, with D possibly called TRBD1 or TRBD2 (5 bases each). The V gene lost 2 bases and the J gene lost 5 bases, with 10 bases spanning the gap. Germline V gene lookup returns CDR1 KGHSH and CDR2 LQKENI. The CDR3 totals 14 residues. Here the CDR3 DNA reads TGTGCCAGCTCACCATTGATGGGGGACAATGAGCAGTTCTTC. It specifies CASSPLMGDNEQFF.

The chain combines TRBV28 with TRBJ1-4; D gene uncertain. V was pared by 5 bases and J by 0 bases, with 10 bases between. The CDR3 runs to 15 residues. Germline V gene lookup returns CDR1 MDHEN and CDR2 SYDVKM. The DNA for the CDR3 is TGTGCCAGCAGTGTATTACAGACAACTAATGAAAAACTGTTTTTT. Translation: CASSVLQTTNEKLFF.

This clone has a single count. The chain has TRBV29-1 and TRBJ1-1; D call uncertain. The germline CDR1 and CDR2 sequences are SQVTM and ANQGSEA. Trimming pared 2 bases from V and 1 base from J, leaving 5 bases between. The CDR3 sequence is 12 residues long. As DNA, the CDR3 is TGCAGCGTTGAAACAGAGAACACTGAAGCTTTCTTT. Translation: CSVETENTEAFF.

The chain employs TRBV10-3 and TRBJ1-5; D call uncertain. V shed 10 bases and J shed 12 bases, with 13 bases lying between them. Germline V gene data show CDR1 as ENHRY and CDR2 as SYGVKD. The CDR3 contains 10 residues. The CDR3 reads CATPYIDQHF. The DNA of the CDR3 is TGTGCCACCCCTTATATTGACCAGCATTTT.

The rearrangement links TRBV30 to TRBJ2-1; no definite D call. Germline CDR1 reads GTSNPN; CDR2 reads SVGIG (reference sequence). V dropped 2 bases and J dropped 6 bases, with 8 bases sitting between them. The CDR3 has 12 residues. Here the CDR3 reads CAWSPYVNEQFF. CDR3 nucleotides: TGTGCCTGGAGTCCGTACGTCAATGAGCAGTTCTTC.

The chain uses TRBV2 and TRBJ1-6, with D possibly matching TRBD1 (5 bases). This CDR3 has 13 residues. Germline V gene sequence: CDR1 SNHLY, CDR2 FYNNEI. V was clipped by 4 bases and J by 10 bases, with 11 bases between them. CDR3: CASSAWGRSPLHF. The CDR3 coding sequence is TGTGCCAGCAGTGCGTGGGGCCGGTCACCCCTCCACTTT.

This rearrangement joins TRBV4-2 to TRBJ1-2, with TRBD1 matching 8 bases. Unmatched junction bases numbered 8, after V lost 0 bases and J lost 8 bases. The germline V gene has CDR1 LGHNA and CDR2 YNFKEQ. This CDR3 contains 15 residues. The CDR3 spells CASSQDRPGGVGYTF. CDR3 in DNA: TGTGCCAGCAGCCAAGATAGGCCAGGGGGCGTCGGCTACACCTTC.

V and J are TRBV9 and TRBJ1-6, with TRBD1 as a possible D gene (5 bases). Germline V gene lookup returns CDR1 SGDLS and CDR2 YYNGEE. The CDR3 loop spans 16 amino acids. V was cut by 0 bases and J by 0 bases, with 7 bases left in between. The DNA for the CDR3 is TGTGCCAGCAGCGTAGGGGGGAGCTCCTATAATTCACCCCTCCACTTT. Its translation is CASSVGGSSYNSPLHF.